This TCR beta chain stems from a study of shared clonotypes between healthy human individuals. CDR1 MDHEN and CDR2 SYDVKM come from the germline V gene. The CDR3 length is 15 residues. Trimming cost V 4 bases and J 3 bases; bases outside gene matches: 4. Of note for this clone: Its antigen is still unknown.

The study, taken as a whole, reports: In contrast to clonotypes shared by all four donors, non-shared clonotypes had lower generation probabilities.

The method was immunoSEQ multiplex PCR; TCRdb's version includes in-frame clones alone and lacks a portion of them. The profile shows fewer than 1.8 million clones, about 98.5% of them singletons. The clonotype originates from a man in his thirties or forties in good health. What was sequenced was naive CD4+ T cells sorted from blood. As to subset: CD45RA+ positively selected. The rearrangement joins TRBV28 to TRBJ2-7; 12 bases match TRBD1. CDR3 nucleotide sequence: TGTGCCAGCAGTTCAGGGACAGGGGGCTTCTACGAGCAGTACTTC. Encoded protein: CASSSGTGGFYEQYF.